The 15 T cell receptor beta chains below come from one sample, sequenced in a study of shared clonotypes between healthy human individuals. Profiled with immunoSEQ multiplex PCR; TCRdb holds only in-frame clones, not every one. Found here are about 1,500,000 clones, roughly 96% of them singletons; the top ten hold about 1%. The source material was naive CD4+ T cells sorted from blood. As for subset: CD45RA+ positively selected. These receptors originate from a man aged 25 to 40 in good health.

This rearrangement joins TRBV2 to TRBJ2-7; the D gene is possibly TRBD2 (5 bases). There are 13 residues in the CDR3. With 8 bases removed from V and 2 bases from J, the gap between germline ends came to 13 bases. CDR1 is SNHLY, CDR2 FYNNEI, per germline. CDR3 sequence (DNA): TGTGCCAGCCAACGCGGGTACACCTACGAGCAGTACTTC. It codes for CASQRGYTYEQYF.

The chain links TRBV5-1 to TRBJ2-7; D remains unclear. The CDR3 is 13 amino acids. Trimming took 0 bases from V and 5 from J, leaving 9 bases between them. Germline assignment: CDR1 SGHRS and CDR2 YFSETQ. The CDR3 region has the DNA TGCGCCAGCAGCTTGGGGGCAGAGGACGAGCAGTACTTC. This sequence encodes CASSLGAEDEQYF.

The chain couples TRBV19 to TRBJ2-2; the match to TRBD1 covers 8 bases. V was pared by 5 bases and J by 4 bases, with 6 bases of the junction left unmatched. The CDR3 sequence is 15 residues long. CDR1 and CDR2 from the germline V gene are LNHDA and SQIVND (reference sequence). This CDR3 reads CASSLLTGATGELFF. The DNA for the CDR3 is TGTGCCAGTAGTTTACTGACAGGGGCCACCGGGGAGCTGTTTTTT.

This rearrangement joins TRBV30 to TRBJ2-2, with D possibly TRBD1 on 5 matching bases. The CDR3 covers 16 residues. Trimming removed 3 bases from V and 0 bases from J, with 14 bases in between. Per the germline V gene, CDR1 is GTSNPN and CDR2 is SVGIG (reference sequence). The CDR3 DNA is TGTGCCTGGAGGACAGCGTGGCGAGCGAACACCGGGGAGCTGTTTTTT. Translation gives CAWRTAWRANTGELFF.

A remark on this clone: Other DNA sequences in the same sample also yield this CDR3. The chain combines TRBV18 with TRBJ1-1; TRBD1 is a possible D gene (6 bases). The CDR3 has 14 residues. V lost 6 bases, J lost 1 base, and 12 bases lay in between. Per the germline V gene, CDR1 is KGHSH and CDR2 is LQKENI. DNA for the CDR3: TGTGCCAGCTCCCCCGGGACACGGAACACTGAAGCTTTCTTT. It codes for CASSPGTRNTEAFF.

This sequence joins TRBV4-3 and TRBJ2-3; TRBD2 matches at 11 bases. CDR1 is LGHNA, CDR2 YSLEER, per germline. The CDR3 runs to 16 residues. The junction had 4 bases not matched to a gene; V was cut back by 0 bases and J by 5 bases. The CDR3, as DNA: TGCGCCAGCAGCCAAGAAAGGCTAGCGGGAGGAGATACGCAGTATTTT. This sequence encodes CASSQERLAGGDTQYF.

The chain joins TRBV6-7 to TRBJ2-7; tentative D call: TRBD2 (5 bases). TRBV6-7 is annotated as an ORF whose role is uncertain. CDR3 length: 16 amino acids. V lost 0 bases to trimming and J lost 0 bases, with 12 bases between them. CDR3 bases: TGTGCCAGCAGTTACTCGAGGGCTAGCTCCTCCTACGAGCAGTACTTC. Protein product: CASSYSRASSSYEQYF.

The chain is built from TRBV5-4 and TRBJ2-2; perhaps TRBD1 as D (6 bases). The length of the CDR3 is 14 residues. Per germline, CDR1 SGHNT and CDR2 YYREEE (reference sequence). The ends were cut back, 0 bases at V and 4 bases at J, with 7 bases in the middle. CDR3 sequence (DNA): TGTGCCAGCAGCTTGGGACAGGTCACCGGGGAGCTGTTTTTT. Translation: CASSLGQVTGELFF.

The chain is built from TRBV29-1 and TRBJ2-1, with no clear D. Germline CDR1 SQVTM, CDR2 ANQGSEA. CDR3 length equals 12 residues. V was trimmed by 4 bases and J by 5 bases, leaving 9 bases between them. The DNA of the CDR3 is TGCAGCGTTGGGATAGGAAACAATGAGCAGTTCTTC. Protein product: CSVGIGNNEQFF.

The chain is built from TRBV4-3 and TRBJ2-1, with 12 bases identical to TRBD2. The J segment lost 9 bases and the V segment lost 1 base, leaving 4 bases of the junction unmatched. CDR3 length: 15 amino acids. Germline V lookup: CDR1 LGHNA, CDR2 YSLEER. CDR3: CASSQGLAGAREQFF. DNA for the CDR3: TGCGCCAGCAGCCAAGGACTAGCGGGAGCCCGTGAGCAGTTCTTC.

The chain links TRBV9 to TRBJ1-3; D is perhaps TRBD1 (5 bases). Trimming removed 6 bases at V and 0 bases at J, with 19 bases between. Germline values: CDR1 SGDLS, CDR2 YYNGEE. The CDR3 consists of 17 residues. CDR3 nucleotide sequence: TGTGCCAGCACGTGGGGCGCCCGTACACTCTCTGGAAACACCATATATTTT. This encodes CASTWGARTLSGNTIYF.

This chain connects TRBV29-1 to TRBJ2-7; the D gene is possibly TRBD2 (5 bases). The CDR3 contains 11 residues. CDR1 is SQVTM and CDR2 is ANQGSEA in the germline V gene. V lost 4 bases to trimming and J lost 8 bases, with 12 bases between them. The DNA of the CDR3 is TGCAGCGTTGGGACTTTGTCCCAGCAGTACTTC. It yields the protein CSVGTLSQQYF.

This chain uses TRBV5-4 with TRBJ2-3, with unresolved D. V was clipped by 2 bases and J by 0 bases, with 13 bases between them. The CDR3 is 16 residues long. CDR1 is SGHNT, CDR2 YYREEE, per germline (reference sequence). The CDR3 sequence is CASSFQVNPSTDTQYF. The CDR3 DNA reads as TGTGCCAGCAGCTTCCAGGTGAATCCTAGCACAGATACGCAGTATTTT.

This sequence joins TRBV18 and TRBJ2-7, with 9 bases aligning to TRBD2. Germline CDR1 reads KGHSH; CDR2 reads LQKENI. This CDR3 is built from 14 residues. Trimming cost V 1 base and J 4 bases; bases outside gene matches: 2. The DNA of the CDR3 is TGTGCCAGCTCACCACGGGCGGGAGGGTACGAGCAGTACTTC. Encoded protein: CASSPRAGGYEQYF. The full variable domain, rest sourced from reference TRBV18 and TRBJ2-7, is NAGVMQNPRHLVRRRGQEARLRCSPMKGHSHVYWYRQLPEEGLKFMVYLQKENIIDESGMPKERFSAEFPKEGPSILRIQQVVRGDSAAYFCASSPRAGGYEQYFGPGTRLTVT.

The V call is TRBV15, the J call TRBJ2-7, with 8 bases identical to TRBD1. Germline V gene lookup returns CDR1 LNHNV and CDR2 YYDKDF (reference sequence). The CDR3 runs to 14 residues. V dropped 4 bases and J dropped 2; count of bases not matched to a gene: 4. CDR3 sequence: CATSIRQGTYEQYF. The CDR3 DNA reads TGTGCCACCAGCATTAGACAGGGGACCTACGAGCAGTACTTC.